What follows describes a single TCR beta chain. The germline V gene has CDR1 KGHSH and CDR2 LQKENI. Trimming took 5 bases from V and 3 from J, leaving 10 bases between them. This CDR3 has 14 residues. This sample stems from a study of preoperative IRX-2 immunotherapy in early breast cancer. Treatment denoted: preoperative locoregional IRX-2 cytokine immunotherapy. Assay: immunoSEQ multiplex PCR; the TCRdb copy retains only in-frame clones and omits some. The table records around 25,000 clones, around 96% of them present only once. The origin of this receptor is a human donor with breast cancer. The chain employs TRBV18 and TRBJ1-4, with a possible D match to TRBD1 (6 bases). Sequences were derived from tumor tissue, sampled after IRX-2 immunotherapy. DNA for the CDR3: TGTGCCAGCTCAACCAGGGGATCTAATGAAAAACTGTTTTTT. Its translation: CASSTRGSNEKLFF. The full variable domain, with the rest looked up from reference TRBV18 and TRBJ1-4, is NAGVMQNPRHLVRRRGQEARLRCSPMKGHSHVYWYRQLPEEGLKFMVYLQKENIIDESGMPKERFSAEFPKEGPSILRIQQVVRGDSAAYFCASSTRGSNEKLFFGSGTQLSVL.